The source of this TCR beta chain is a study of patients and donors after allogeneic stem cell transplantation. The CDR3 runs 15 residues. Per the germline V gene, CDR1 is MDHEN and CDR2 is SYDVKM. The V and J ends lost 2 bases and 7 bases respectively, with 14 bases between them. TCRdb ran MiXCR on the RT-PCR reads and lists one entry per CDR3 protein. The profile shows about 200,000 distinct CDR3 sequences, approximately 41% of them singletons. The chain links TRBV28 to TRBJ2-2; D unresolved. What was sequenced was blood, either unsorted or a sorted T cell fraction (not recorded which). This clonotype was obtained from a human donor who was either an allogeneic HSCT recipient or a stem cell or donor lymphocyte infusion donor (not recorded which). It is not recorded whose cells these are; they may come from a transplant donor. CDR3 sequence (DNA): TGTGCCAGCAGTTTAGGGTTCGTAGGAAGCGGGGAGCTGTTTTTT. This translates into CASSLGFVGSGELFF.